This paragraph covers one T cell receptor (beta chain) sequence. As yet, its antigen is unknown. This specimen comes from a study of T cell responses to AZD1222 COVID-19 vaccine. Whole-study context: Pooled together were second doses at about 4 or about 12 weeks.

Libraries were prepared by immunoSEQ multiplex PCR; TCRdb keeps only in-frame clonotypes and omits some of them. The table includes 140,000 to 150,000 clones, 80% to 95% detected once. Trimming took 10 bases from V and 5 from J; bases not matched to a gene: 6. Germline V CDR1 and CDR2: MDHEN, SYDVKM. The CDR3 has 12 residues. Study-wide results and limits: Seropositivity was recorded at baseline in only a handful of AZD1222 recipients. Mostly white British, mostly female donors; authors suggested clonal diversity may be underestimated. Close to half of spike-specific TCRs reportedly recognize unmutated variant regions.

This material consisted of peripheral blood, taken on day 0 of AZD1222 vaccination. The TCR was taken from an adult in good health. This chain joins TRBV28 and TRBJ1-1, with TRBD1 identical over 8 bases. CDR3 nucleotide sequence: TGTGCCACAAGACAGGGGTTGACTGAAGCTTTCTTT. Its translation is CATRQGLTEAFF.